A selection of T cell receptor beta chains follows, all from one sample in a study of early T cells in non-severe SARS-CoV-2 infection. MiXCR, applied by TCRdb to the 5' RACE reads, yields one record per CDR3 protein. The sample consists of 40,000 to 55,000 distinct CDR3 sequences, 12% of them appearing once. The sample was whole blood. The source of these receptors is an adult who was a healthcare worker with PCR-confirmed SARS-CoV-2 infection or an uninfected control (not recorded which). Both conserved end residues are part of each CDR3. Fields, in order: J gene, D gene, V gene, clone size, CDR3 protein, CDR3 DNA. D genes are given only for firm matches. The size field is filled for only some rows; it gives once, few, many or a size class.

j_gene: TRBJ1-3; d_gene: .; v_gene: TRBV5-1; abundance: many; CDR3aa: CASSDGNTIYF; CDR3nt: TGCGCCAGCAGCGATGGGAACACCATATATTTT
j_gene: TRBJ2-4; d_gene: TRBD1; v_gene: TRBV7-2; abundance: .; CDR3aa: CASSLGQGKGIQYF; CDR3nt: TGTGCCAGCAGTCTAGGACAGGGAAAGGGCATTCAGTACTTC
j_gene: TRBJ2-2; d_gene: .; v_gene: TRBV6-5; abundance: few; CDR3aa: CASRRSQGTGELFF; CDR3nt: TGTGCCAGCAGGAGATCTCAGGGCACCGGGGAGCTGTTTTTT
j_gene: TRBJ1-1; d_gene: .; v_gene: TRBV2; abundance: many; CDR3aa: CASSSGLNTEAFF; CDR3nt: TGTGCCAGCAGCTCCGGATTGAACACTGAAGCTTTCTTT
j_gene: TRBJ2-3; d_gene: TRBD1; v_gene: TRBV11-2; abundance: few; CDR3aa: CASSNGQGATYTQYF; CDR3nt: TGTGCCAGCAGCAATGGACAGGGGGCCACCTATACGCAGTATTTT
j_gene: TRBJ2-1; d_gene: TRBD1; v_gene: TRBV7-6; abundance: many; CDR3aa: CASSQPGGGQGTTPGYNEQFF; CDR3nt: TGTGCCAGCAGCCAACCTGGGGGGGGACAGGGGACTACCCCGGGTTACAATGAGCAGTTCTTC
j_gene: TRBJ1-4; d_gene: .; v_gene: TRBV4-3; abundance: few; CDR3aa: CASSQTDTELFF; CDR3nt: TGCGCCAGCAGCCAGACCGACACGGAACTGTTTTTT
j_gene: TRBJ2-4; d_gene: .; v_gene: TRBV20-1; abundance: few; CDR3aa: CSASSWGSKNIQYF; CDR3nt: TGCAGTGCTAGTTCTTGGGGGAGCAAAAACATTCAGTACTTC
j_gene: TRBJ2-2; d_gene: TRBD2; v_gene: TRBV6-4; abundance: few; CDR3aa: CASSGTSGNTGELFF; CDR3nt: TGTGCCAGCAGTGGGACTAGCGGGAACACCGGGGAGCTGTTTTTT
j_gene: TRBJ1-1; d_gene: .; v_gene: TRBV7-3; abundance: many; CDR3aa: CASSRDTMNTEAFF; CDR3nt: TGTGCCAGCAGCCGGGACACAATGAACACTGAAGCTTTCTTT
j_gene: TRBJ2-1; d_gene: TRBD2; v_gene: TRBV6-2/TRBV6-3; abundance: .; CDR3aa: CASIAGGSSYNEQFF; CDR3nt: TGTGCCAGCATAGCGGGGGGTTCCTCCTACAATGAGCAGTTCTTC
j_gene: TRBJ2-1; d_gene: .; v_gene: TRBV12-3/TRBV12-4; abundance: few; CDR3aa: CASSMDNEQFF; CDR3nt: TGTGCCAGCAGCATGGACAATGAGCAGTTCTTC
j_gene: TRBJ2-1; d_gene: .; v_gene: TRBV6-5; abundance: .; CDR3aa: CASSPTGGSYNEQFF; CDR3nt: TGTGCCAGCAGTCCGACTGGGGGCTCCTACAATGAGCAGTTCTTC
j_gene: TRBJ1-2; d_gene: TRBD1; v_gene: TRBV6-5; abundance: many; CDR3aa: CASSSDRVGGYTF; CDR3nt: TGTGCCAGCAGCTCCGACAGGGTCGGTGGCTACACCTTC
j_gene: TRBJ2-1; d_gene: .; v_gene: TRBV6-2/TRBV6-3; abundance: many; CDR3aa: CASSREGHGEQFF; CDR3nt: TGTGCCAGCAGCCGCGAGGGCCACGGAGAGCAGTTCTTC
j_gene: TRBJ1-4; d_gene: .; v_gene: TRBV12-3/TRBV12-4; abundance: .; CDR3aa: CASSTITTNEKLFF; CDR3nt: TGTGCCAGCAGTACAATCACAACTAATGAAAAACTGTTTTTT
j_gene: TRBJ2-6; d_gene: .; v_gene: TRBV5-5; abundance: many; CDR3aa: CASSLRGSGANVLTF; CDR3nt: TGTGCCAGCAGTCTCAGGGGCTCTGGGGCCAACGTCCTGACTTTC
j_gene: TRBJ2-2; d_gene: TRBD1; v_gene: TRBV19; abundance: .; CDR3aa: CASIPEGQVNTGELFF; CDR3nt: TGTGCCAGTATCCCTGAGGGACAGGTGAACACCGGGGAGCTGTTTTTT
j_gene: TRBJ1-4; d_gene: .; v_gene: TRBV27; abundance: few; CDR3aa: CASSRRMDGGEEKLFF; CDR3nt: TGTGCCAGCAGTCGTCGGATGGACGGTGGAGAAGAAAAACTGTTTTTT
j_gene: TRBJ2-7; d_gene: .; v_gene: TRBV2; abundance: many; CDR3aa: CASSEDRYSYEQYF; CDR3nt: TGTGCCAGCAGCGAAGACAGGTACTCCTACGAGCAGTACTTC
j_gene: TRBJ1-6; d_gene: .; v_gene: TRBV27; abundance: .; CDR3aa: CASRASLSPLHF; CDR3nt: TGTGCCAGCAGGGCCTCCTTGTCACCCCTCCACTTT
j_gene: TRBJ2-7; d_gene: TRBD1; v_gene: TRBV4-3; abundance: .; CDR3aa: CASSQGRDRGPYEQYF; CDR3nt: TGCGCCAGCAGCCAAGGCCGGGACAGGGGGCCTTATGAGCAGTACTTC
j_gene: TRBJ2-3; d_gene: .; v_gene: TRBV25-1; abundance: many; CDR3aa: CASSRRGSTDTQYF; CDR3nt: TGTGCCAGCAGTAGAAGGGGGAGCACAGATACGCAGTATTTT
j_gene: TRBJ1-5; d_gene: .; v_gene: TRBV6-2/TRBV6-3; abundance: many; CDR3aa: CASNLLGDQPQHF; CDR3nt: TGTGCCAGCAACCTCCTCGGGGATCAGCCCCAGCATTTT
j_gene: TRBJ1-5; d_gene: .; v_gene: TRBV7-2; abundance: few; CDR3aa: CVSSLAFNQPQHF; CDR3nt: TGTGTCAGCAGCTTAGCCTTCAATCAGCCCCAGCATTTT
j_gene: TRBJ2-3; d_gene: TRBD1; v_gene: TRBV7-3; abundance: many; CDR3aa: CASSLKGQGLGFTDTQYF; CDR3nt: TGTGCCAGCAGCTTAAAGGGACAGGGCTTGGGTTTTACAGATACGCAGTATTTT
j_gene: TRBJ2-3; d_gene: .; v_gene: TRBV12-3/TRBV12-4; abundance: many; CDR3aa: CASTPPGRSTDTQYF; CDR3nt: TGTGCCAGCACCCCACCCGGACGGTCCACAGATACGCAGTATTTT
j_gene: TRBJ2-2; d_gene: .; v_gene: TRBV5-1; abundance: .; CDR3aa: CASSLGPGNTGELFF; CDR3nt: TGCGCCAGCAGCTTAGGACCCGGTAACACCGGGGAGCTGTTTTTT
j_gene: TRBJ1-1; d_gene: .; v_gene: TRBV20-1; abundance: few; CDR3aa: CSARAPRGTEAFF; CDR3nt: TGCAGTGCTAGAGCACCCCGGGGGACTGAAGCTTTCTTT
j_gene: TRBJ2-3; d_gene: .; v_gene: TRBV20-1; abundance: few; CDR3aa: CSATHRDDGVADTQYF; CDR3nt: TGCAGTGCCACCCACCGGGACGACGGCGTCGCAGATACGCAGTATTTT
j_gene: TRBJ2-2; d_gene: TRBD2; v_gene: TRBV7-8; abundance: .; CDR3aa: CASSPAGGLIGELFF; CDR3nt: TGTGCCAGCAGCCCAGCGGGAGGGCTTATCGGGGAGCTGTTTTTT
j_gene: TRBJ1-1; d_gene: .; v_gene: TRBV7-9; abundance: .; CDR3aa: CASTLTRRGAFF; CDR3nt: TGTGCCAGCACCTTGACAAGGCGGGGGGCTTTCTTT
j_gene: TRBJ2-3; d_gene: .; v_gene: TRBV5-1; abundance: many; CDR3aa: CASSLAPDGSTDTQYF; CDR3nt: TGCGCCAGCAGCTTGGCCCCGGACGGTAGCACAGATACGCAGTATTTT
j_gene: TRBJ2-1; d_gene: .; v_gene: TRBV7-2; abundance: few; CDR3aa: CASSLGPVNEQFF; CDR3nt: TGTGCCAGCAGCTTAGGACCCGTCAATGAGCAGTTCTTC
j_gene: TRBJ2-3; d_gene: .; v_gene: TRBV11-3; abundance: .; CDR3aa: CASSLGRAGDTQYF; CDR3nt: TGTGCCAGCAGCTTAGGGCGGGCGGGAGATACGCAGTATTTT
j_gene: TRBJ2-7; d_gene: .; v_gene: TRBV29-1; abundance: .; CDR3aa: CSVGEIPGSSEQYF; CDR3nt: TGCAGCGTTGGGGAGATACCTGGTAGCTCCGAGCAGTACTTC
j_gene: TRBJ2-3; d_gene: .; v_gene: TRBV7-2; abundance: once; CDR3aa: CASSRVVASFGRTDTQYF; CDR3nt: TGTGCCAGCAGCCGGGTCGTGGCATCTTTTGGTCGCACAGATACGCAGTATTTT
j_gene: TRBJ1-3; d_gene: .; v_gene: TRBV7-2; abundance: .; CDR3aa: CASSFLGPWENTIYF; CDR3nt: TGTGCCAGCAGCTTTTTGGGCCCATGGGAAAACACCATATATTTT
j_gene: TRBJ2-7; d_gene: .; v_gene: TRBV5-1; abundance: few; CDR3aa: CASSFRSQYYEQYF; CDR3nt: TGCGCCAGCAGCTTTCGATCTCAATACTACGAGCAGTACTTC
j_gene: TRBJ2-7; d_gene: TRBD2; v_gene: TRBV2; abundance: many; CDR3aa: CASSEWTSTSFEQYF; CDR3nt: TGTGCCAGCAGTGAGTGGACTAGTACTTCTTTCGAGCAGTACTTC
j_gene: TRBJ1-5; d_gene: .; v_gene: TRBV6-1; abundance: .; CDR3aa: CASSEAGRSPRNQPQHF; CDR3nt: TGTGCCAGCAGTGAAGCGGGAAGGAGTCCGAGGAATCAGCCCCAGCATTTT